These 16 T cell receptor beta chains were sequenced from one sample in a study of blood T cell repertoires in COVID-19. Assay: immunoSEQ multiplex PCR; the TCRdb copy retains only in-frame clones and omits some. The sample yields around 250,000 clones, approximately 82% seen once. Sequenced input: peripheral blood. The receptors derive from a young man who had recovered from COVID-19.

V is TRBV29-1 and J is TRBJ2-3; the match to TRBD2 covers 11 bases. Trimming removed 7 bases from V and 0 bases from J; junction bases left unmatched: 6. Germline CDR1 SQVTM, CDR2 ANQGSEA. The CDR3 extends over 15 amino acids. As DNA, the CDR3 is TGCAGCGGTAGCGGGGGGGAAGCCAGCACAGATACGCAGTATTTT. Its translation: CSGSGGEASTDTQYF.

The chain is built from TRBV5-4 and TRBJ2-7; D is perhaps TRBD2 (5 bases). Looked up from germline, CDR1 is SGHNT and CDR2 is YYREEE (reference sequence). Between the trimmed V and J ends, which lost 0 bases and 7 bases, there was a span of 17 bases. The CDR3 consists of 15 residues. CDR3 in DNA: TGTGCCAGCAGCTTGGGGCCGCCCCCCTCGGGAGAGCAGTACTTC. It translates to CASSLGPPPSGEQYF.

The J gene is TRBJ2-3, the V gene TRBV11-1; no clear D gene. Deletions cut 3 bases from V and 4 bases from J, with 8 bases between. There are 13 residues in the CDR3. CDR1 is SGHAT, CDR2 FQDESV, per germline (reference sequence). The CDR3 nucleotides are TGTGCCAGCAGCTTCCAGGTTCCAGATACGCAGTATTTT. Translation: CASSFQVPDTQYF.

The rearrangement links TRBV7-2 to TRBJ1-5; no firm D call. Per germline, CDR1 SGHTA and CDR2 FQGNSA. Trimming removed 1 base at V and 4 bases at J, with 14 bases between. The CDR3 length is 16 residues. The CDR3 region is CASSLGGSYVNQPQHF. CDR3 coding DNA: TGTGCCAGCAGCTTAGGAGGGTCTTATGTAAATCAGCCCCAGCATTTT.

The V gene is TRBV9, the J gene TRBJ2-5, with 11 bases identical to TRBD1. V lost 6 bases and J lost 1; bases outside the gene matches: 5. Germline values: CDR1 SGDLS, CDR2 YYNGEE. The length of the CDR3 is 15 residues. The CDR3: CASTRDRGIQETQYF. In DNA, the CDR3 is TGTGCCAGCACCCGGGACAGGGGGATCCAAGAGACCCAGTACTTC.

The chain joins TRBV20-1 to TRBJ1-2; weak D call: TRBD1 (5 bases). V dropped 3 bases and J dropped 6 bases, with 11 bases sitting between them. CDR3 length: 12 amino acids. Germline loops: CDR1 DFQATT, CDR2 SNEGSKA (reference sequence). The CDR3 loop reads CSASRGTDGYTF. In DNA, the CDR3 is TGCAGTGCTAGTAGAGGGACTGATGGCTACACCTTC.

This clone was observed once. The rearrangement uses TRBV5-1 and TRBJ1-1; 9 nucleotides match TRBD1. This CDR3 is built from 16 residues. From germline, CDR1 is SGHRS and CDR2 YFSETQ. With 4 bases clipped from V and 3 bases from J, the junction kept 10 bases outside the gene matches. CDR3 DNA: TGCGCCAGCAGCCCGGGGGACAGGGCTGTGTACACTGAAGCTTTCTTT. It translates to CASSPGDRAVYTEAFF.

The chain carries TRBV6-5 and TRBJ2-7; maybe TRBD2 (5 bases). The ends were cut back, 7 bases at V and 10 bases at J, with 14 bases in the middle. There are 11 residues in the CDR3. Germline V gene lookup returns CDR1 MNHEY and CDR2 SVGAGI. CDR3 DNA: TGTGCCAGCATCGGCGGGTCTCGTCAGTACGTC. Its protein is CASIGGSRQYV.

The V call is TRBV7-8, the J call TRBJ2-4; 7 bases line up with TRBD2. The CDR3 covers 14 residues. Germline loops: CDR1 SGHVS, CDR2 FQNEAQ. J was trimmed by 7 bases and V by 5 bases; bases with no gene match: 8. CDR3 residues: CASSRGLGLNIQYF. In DNA form, the CDR3 reads TGTGCCAGCAGCCGAGGACTAGGTCTGAACATTCAGTACTTC.

This sequence joins TRBV3-1 (or the pseudogene TRBV3-2) and TRBJ1-5; D gene uncertain. The CDR3 consists of 14 residues. Looked up from germline, CDR1 is LGHDT and CDR2 is YNNKEL (reference sequence). The V end was cut by 2 bases, the J end by 2 bases, with 7 bases between. The CDR3 protein is CASSQYQGNQPQHF. CDR3 nucleotide sequence: TGTGCCAGCAGCCAATATCAGGGCAATCAGCCCCAGCATTTT.

The table lists this clone with a count of one. The J gene is TRBJ2-5, the V gene TRBV9; possibly TRBD1 for D (6 bases). Trimming cost V 4 bases and J 4 bases, with 14 bases left between them. The CDR3 has 14 residues. Germline-derived CDR1 and CDR2 are SGDLS and YYNGEE. CDR3 residues: CASSSHRVPETQYF. The CDR3 DNA follows: TGTGCCAGCAGCTCTCACAGGGTCCCAGAGACCCAGTACTTC.

V usage is TRBV24-1 and J usage is TRBJ2-3, with 9 bases fitting TRBD2. The CDR3 spans 14 residues. Unmatched junction bases numbered 4, after V lost 5 bases and J lost 5 bases. Germline CDR1 KGHDR, CDR2 SFDVKD. The CDR3 here is CATSGGGVVDTQYF. CDR3 nucleotide sequence: TGTGCCACCAGTGGCGGGGGGGTAGTAGATACGCAGTATTTT.

The V and J genes are TRBV24-1 and TRBJ2-3; 7 nucleotides agree with TRBD2. Per germline, CDR1 KGHDR and CDR2 SFDVKD. Unmatched junction bases numbered 9, after V lost 9 bases and J lost 1 base. This CDR3 has 15 amino acids. The CDR3 DNA reads as TGTGCCACCTCTCTGGGGGGGGACGGCACAGATACGCAGTATTTT. Protein sequence: CATSLGGDGTDTQYF.

This sequence joins TRBV7-9 and TRBJ1-1; perhaps TRBD1 as D (6 bases). Trimming removed 1 base from V and 6 bases from J, with 15 bases in between. This CDR3 is 15 amino acids long. The germline V gene has CDR1 SEHNR and CDR2 FQNEAQ (reference sequence). The CDR3 sequence is CASSLGGSGGPEAFF. The CDR3 DNA follows: TGTGCCAGCAGCTTAGGGGGATCGGGGGGCCCTGAAGCTTTCTTT.

The chain links TRBV28 to TRBJ1-6; 7 nucleotides agree with TRBD1. Germline CDR1 MDHEN, CDR2 SYDVKM. V gave up 0 bases and J gave up 7 bases; unmatched junction bases: 0. The CDR3 is made up of 14 amino acids. CDR3: CASSLWTGNSPLHF. CDR3 coding DNA: TGTGCCAGCAGTTTATGGACAGGGAATTCACCCCTCCACTTT.

The chain joins TRBV28 to TRBJ1-2; D remains ambiguous. In germline, CDR1 is MDHEN, CDR2 SYDVKM. This CDR3 contains 12 residues. The V gene lost 6 bases and the J gene lost 6 bases, with 11 bases spanning the gap. The CDR3 DNA reads as TGTGCCAGCAGCCTGGCGGGGAATGGCTACACCTTC. Translation: CASSLAGNGYTF.